These 17 T cell receptor beta chains came from one sample sequenced in a study of blood T cell repertoires in COVID-19. The assay was immunoSEQ multiplex PCR, and TCRdb's table has in-frame clones only and misses some. The sample carries over 120,000 clones, around 80% recorded once. The sample comprised peripheral blood. Receptors were obtained from a woman over 75 with active or convalescent COVID-19.

This chain connects TRBV28 to TRBJ1-6; D unresolved. Trimming stripped 5 bases from V and 11 bases from J, with 16 bases between. The V gene's germline CDR1 is MDHEN and CDR2 SYDVKM. The CDR3 is 14 residues long. CDR3 sequence (DNA): TGTGCCAGCAGTCCGCGGAGCGATAGGACACCCCTCCACTTT. It encodes CASSPRSDRTPLHF.

The rearrangement uses TRBV7-8 and TRBJ1-6; tentatively, D is TRBD1 (5 bases). With 0 bases removed from V and 10 bases from J, the gap between germline ends came to 19 bases. The CDR3 length is 17 residues. Germline V gives CDR1 SGHVS, CDR2 FQNEAQ. The CDR3 sequence: CASSLAAGPLRGSPLHF. Here the CDR3 DNA reads TGTGCCAGCAGCTTAGCCGCAGGGCCACTAAGGGGCTCACCCCTCCACTTT.

The genes are TRBV11-2 and TRBJ2-7, with 14 bases identical to TRBD2. The CDR3 extends over 16 amino acids. The germline V gene has CDR1 SGHAT and CDR2 FQNNGV. V gave up 5 bases and J gave up 3 bases; unmatched junction bases: 6. CDR3 loop: CASSLRTSGGLYEQYF. CDR3 coding DNA: TGTGCCAGCAGCCTAAGGACTAGCGGGGGGCTCTACGAGCAGTACTTC.

Ten or more counts support this clone. The V and J genes are TRBV7-9 and TRBJ1-1; D gene uncertain. The germline CDR1 and CDR2 sequences are SEHNR and FQNEAQ (reference sequence). The CDR3 loop spans 12 amino acids. Trimming left V 0 bases short and J 6 bases short, with 5 bases between. The CDR3 bases are TGTGCCAGCAGCTTAGCCGGTGCTGAAGCTTTCTTT. Translation: CASSLAGAEAFF.

This chain connects TRBV11-3 to TRBJ2-7, with 9 positions matching TRBD2. The CDR3 consists of 15 residues. Looked up from germline, CDR1 is SGHNT and CDR2 is YENEEA. Germline trimming cut 5 bases from V and 5 bases from J; bases unmatched to any gene: 10. The CDR3 region has the DNA TGTGCCAGCAGCGCCTCCCTAGCGGGGTACGACGAGCAGTACTTC. It is translated as CASSASLAGYDEQYF.

The J gene is TRBJ1-6, the V gene TRBV5-6; D gene ambiguous. The CDR3 extends over 15 amino acids. CDR1 and CDR2 (germline): SGHDT, YYEEEE. V was cut by 0 bases and J by 5 bases, with 9 bases left in between. The CDR3 spells CASSLAGRNNSPLHF. The DNA of the CDR3 is TGTGCCAGCAGCTTGGCAGGCAGGAATAATTCACCCCTCCACTTT.

The chain carries TRBV4-3 and TRBJ1-5; no definite D call. This CDR3 has 15 amino acids. The V end was cut by 1 base, the J end by 0 bases, with 7 bases between. The germline CDR1 and CDR2 sequences are LGHNA and YSLEER. Here the CDR3 reads CASSQGPDSNQPQHF. The CDR3, as DNA: TGCGCCAGCAGCCAAGGTCCAGATAGCAATCAGCCCCAGCATTTT.

This chain joins TRBV11-2 and TRBJ2-1; 7 bases fit TRBD2. There are 15 residues in the CDR3. V dropped 1 base and J dropped 5; count of bases not matched to a gene: 5. CDR1 is SGHAT and CDR2 is FQNNGV in the germline V gene. The CDR3 reads CASSLGSGRNNEQFF. The DNA of the CDR3 is TGTGCCAGCAGCTTAGGTAGCGGGCGCAACAATGAGCAGTTCTTC.

The chain recombines TRBV28 with TRBJ1-6, with D uncertain. In germline, CDR1 is MDHEN, CDR2 SYDVKM. V dropped 11 bases and J dropped 8 bases, with 16 bases sitting between them. CDR3 length: 13 amino acids. CDR3: CAGRRSVDSPLHF. Here the CDR3 DNA reads TGTGCCGGTCGGAGGTCAGTGGATTCACCCCTCCACTTT.

V usage is TRBV9 and J usage is TRBJ2-1; TRBD2 aligns across 9 bases. Trimming at V came to 4 bases and at J to 4 bases, leaving 15 bases not matched to a gene. The V gene's germline CDR1 is SGDLS and CDR2 YYNGEE. This CDR3 has 18 residues. In DNA form, the CDR3 reads TGTGCCAGCAGCTTGGGTAGGGAGCGGGGGGCCCGATACAATGAGCAGTTCTTC. Translation gives CASSLGRERGARYNEQFF.

The chain links TRBV7-9 to TRBJ2-2; D unclear. The germline V gene encodes CDR1 SEHNR and CDR2 FQNEAQ (reference sequence). V gave up 2 bases and J gave up 0 bases, with 7 bases separating them. CDR3 size: 15 residues. CDR3 region: CASSLHSANTGELFF. CDR3 bases: TGTGCCAGCAGCTTACACTCGGCGAACACCGGGGAGCTGTTTTTT. The full variable domain, with the rest looked up from reference TRBV7-9 and TRBJ2-2, is DTGVSQNPRHKITKRGQNVTFRCDPISEHNRLYWYRQTLGQGPEFLTYFQNEAQLEKSRLLSDRFSAERPKGSFSTLEIQRTEQGDSAMYLCASSLHSANTGELFFGEGSRLTVL.

The gene calls are TRBV7-6 and TRBJ2-5; no reliable D call. The CDR3 loop spans 15 amino acids. V was pared by 1 base and J by 1 base, with 10 bases between. Germline lookup yields CDR1 SGHVS and CDR2 FNYEAQ. Written as DNA, the CDR3 is TGTGCCAGCAGCTTAGAGTGGGCAGTCCAAGAGACCCAGTACTTC. It encodes CASSLEWAVQETQYF.

This clone has a handful of counts. The chain employs TRBV11-3 and TRBJ2-1; 10 bases fit TRBD2. V lost 1 base and J lost 4; bases outside the gene matches: 4. This CDR3 region has 16 residues. CDR1 is SGHNT, CDR2 YENEEA, per germline. This chain's CDR3 is CASSLVSSGGYNEQFF. The CDR3 region has the DNA TGTGCCAGCAGCTTAGTTTCTAGCGGGGGATACAATGAGCAGTTCTTC.

The chain recombines TRBV19 with TRBJ2-5; tentative D call: TRBD2 (6 bases). The length of the CDR3 is 13 residues. Germline V gene sequence: CDR1 LNHDA, CDR2 SQIVND (reference sequence). The ends were cut back, 5 bases at V and 2 bases at J, with 9 bases in the middle. The CDR3 loop is CASSSGLQETQYF. DNA of the CDR3: TGTGCCAGTAGTTCCGGACTACAAGAGACCCAGTACTTC. Together with reference TRBV19 and TRBJ2-5, the CDR3 gives the full variable domain: DGGITQSPKYLFRKEGQNVTLSCEQNLNHDAMYWYRQDPGQGLRLIYYSQIVNDFQKGDIAEGYSVSREKKESFPLTVTSAQKNPTAFYLCASSSGLQETQYFGPGTRLLVL.

Ten or more counts support this clone. The rearrangement links TRBV7-3 to TRBJ2-2, with TRBD1 identical over 9 bases. This CDR3 is built from 16 residues. V trimming: 5 bases; J trimming: 4 bases; junction bases outside the gene matches: 8. Germline V CDR1 and CDR2: SGHTA, FQGTGA. CDR3 sequence (DNA): TGTGCCAGCAGCCAGACAGGGGGGCTGTTCACCGGGGAGCTGTTTTTT. Its protein is CASSQTGGLFTGELFF. The entire variable domain, with the rest obtained from reference TRBV7-3 and TRBJ2-2, is as follows: GAGVSQTPSNKVTEKGKYVELRCDPISGHTALYWYRQSLGQGPEFLIYFQGTGAADDSGLPNDRFFAVRPEGSVSTLKIQRTERGDSAVYLCASSQTGGLFTGELFFGEGSRLTVL.

The chain has TRBV7-2 and TRBJ1-6; TRBD1 agrees at 9 bases. The CDR3 extends over 15 amino acids. Trimming at V came to 3 bases and at J to 6 bases, leaving 3 bases not matched to a gene. Germline V lookup: CDR1 SGHTA, CDR2 FQGNSA. The CDR3 here is CASSFGTGPNSPLHF. The CDR3 DNA follows: TGTGCCAGCAGCTTCGGGACAGGGCCTAATTCACCCCTCCACTTT.

This chain links TRBV28 with TRBJ1-2; TRBD1 matches 9 bases. The CDR3 is made up of 17 amino acids. Losses at the gene ends were 4 bases for V and 4 bases for J; bases not matched to a gene: 13. Germline CDR1 reads MDHEN; CDR2 reads SYDVKM. The CDR3 bases are TGTGCCAGCAGTTCCCCCGGGACAGGGACGGCAATCTATGGCTACACCTTC. Translated, it gives CASSSPGTGTAIYGYTF.